The T cell receptor beta chain described here comes from a study of shared clonotypes between healthy human individuals. About the study: CD4 naive cells filled three plates per donor, CD4 memory three, CD8 naive two and CD8 memory one.

This CDR3 spans 11 amino acids. Germline V gene sequence: CDR1 DFQATT, CDR2 SNEGSKA (reference sequence). V lost 2 bases, J lost 3 bases, and 4 bases lay in between. Assay execution proceeded at the deep level. As originally analysed: ImmunoSEQ supplied junction-only sequences lacking quality scores, so filtering was different. Clones were sequenced by immunoSEQ multiplex PCR, and TCRdb holds only the in-frame ones, with some missing. Clone size and V and J calls were adopted from that table, with D and trimming inferred from the DNA. The sample shows under 850,000 clones, 55% to 80% of them seen only once.

Sequencing was performed on memory CD4+ T cells sorted from blood. Subset described: CD45RA-negative fraction. This chain connects TRBV20-1 to TRBJ2-5, with no clear D. This TCR was recovered from a woman under 40 in good health. DNA for the CDR3: TGCAGTGCTAGAAGCAAAGAGACCCAGTACTTC. Translated, it gives CSARSKETQYF.